One and the same sample provided the 18 T cell receptor beta chains below, sequenced in a study of T cells in localized non-small cell lung cancer. Sequencing was performed with immunoSEQ multiplex PCR; in TCRdb, only in-frame clones are kept and a portion is missing. The sample holds approximately 31,000 clones, 85% to 95% seen once. Sequencing used peripheral blood, obtained before any cancer treatment. The receptor set was obtained from a woman aged 35-70 years with stage I lung adenocarcinoma.

V and J are TRBV11-2 and TRBJ1-2, with 9 bases fitting TRBD1. CDR3 length equals 14 residues. The ends lost 6 bases at V and 8 bases at J; junction bases unmatched: 10. Germline V CDR1 and CDR2: SGHAT, FQNNGV. DNA of the CDR3: TGTGCCAGCAGGAGGACAGGGGCCACTCAAGGCTACACCTTC. It encodes CASRRTGATQGYTF.

This rearrangement joins TRBV27 to TRBJ1-2; D perhaps matches TRBD1 (5 bases). Trimming cost V 2 bases and J 2 bases, with 12 bases left between them. The germline V gene encodes CDR1 MNHEY and CDR2 SMNVEV (reference sequence). The CDR3 contains 15 residues. CDR3 sequence: CASSLSTGLNYGYTF. Here the CDR3 DNA reads TGTGCCAGCAGTTTAAGCACAGGTTTGAACTATGGCTACACCTTC.

The CDR3 sequence: CASSLAAGVQETQYF. CDR3 bases: TGTGCCAGCAGCTTAGCCGCAGGGGTTCAAGAGACCCAGTACTTC. The J gene is TRBJ2-5, the V gene TRBV7-7; tentative D call: TRBD1 (6 bases). Deletions cut 0 bases from V and 2 bases from J, with 10 bases between. From germline, CDR1 is SSHAT and CDR2 FNYEAQ (reference sequence). The CDR3 is 15 residues long. The variable domain in full, with the rest retrieved from reference TRBV7-7 and TRBJ2-5, is GAGVSQSPRYKVTKRGQDVTLRCDPISSHATLYWYQQALGQGPEFLTYFNYEAQPDKSGLPSDRFSAERPEGSISTLTIQRTEQRDSAMYRCASSLAAGVQETQYFGPGTRLLVL.

This chain uses TRBV19 with TRBJ1-5; no firm D call. Germline CDR1 and CDR2: LNHDA and SQIVND (reference sequence). CDR3 length: 12 residues. V dropped 5 bases and J dropped 7 bases, with 9 bases sitting between them. The CDR3 coding sequence is TGTGCCAGTAGTCTGAGGTGGCAGCCCCAGCATTTT. It specifies CASSLRWQPQHF.

The chain joins TRBV14 to TRBJ1-6; D unresolved. Trimming stripped 1 base from V and 4 bases from J, with 14 bases between. The CDR3 is 17 amino acids. Per germline, CDR1 SGHDN and CDR2 FVKESK. The CDR3 DNA follows: TGTGCCAGCAGCCAAGTCGGATACCGGGGATATAATTCACCCCTCCACTTT. It specifies CASSQVGYRGYNSPLHF.

This chain links TRBV6-6 with TRBJ1-3, with D uncertain. This CDR3 has 14 amino acids. Trimming pared 2 bases from V and 3 bases from J, leaving 8 bases between. Germline CDR1 is MNHNY and CDR2 is SVGAGI (reference sequence). DNA of the CDR3: TGTGCCAGCAGTTACGAGGGATATGGAAACACCATATATTTT. Translated: CASSYEGYGNTIYF.

CDR3 sequence: CSVESNGPRAQYF. The DNA for the CDR3 is TGCAGCGTTGAATCAAACGGCCCCAGGGCCCAGTACTTC. The rearrangement uses TRBV29-1 and TRBJ2-5; D possibly corresponds to TRBD1 (5 bases). Germline V gives CDR1 SQVTM, CDR2 ANQGSEA. This CDR3 is built from 13 residues. V gave up 2 bases and J gave up 9 bases, with 16 bases separating them.

CDR3 bases: TGCAGCGTTTCAACAGGGGGCGGCAATCAGCCCCAGCATTTT. Translated, it gives CSVSTGGGNQPQHF. The chain employs TRBV29-1 and TRBJ1-5; 9 positions match TRBD1. V was clipped by 5 bases and J by 2 bases; unmatched bases: 4. Germline V lookup: CDR1 SQVTM, CDR2 ANQGSEA. This CDR3 is 14 amino acids long.

This clone appeared a single time. This chain uses TRBV27 with TRBJ2-1, with 10 bases aligning to TRBD2. Trimming took 10 bases from V and 3 from J; bases not matched to a gene: 9. The V gene's germline CDR1 is MNHEY and CDR2 SMNVEV (reference sequence). The CDR3 sequence is 15 residues long. The CDR3 DNA is TGTGCCACCGCCACGGGACTAGCGATCTACAATGAGCAGTTCTTC. This gives the protein CATATGLAIYNEQFF.

The chain couples TRBV5-6 to TRBJ1-2; D is possibly TRBD1 (5 bases). The CDR3 length is 15 residues. Trimming shortened V by 0 bases and J by 6 bases, and 15 bases separated the two germline ends. Germline V gene sequence: CDR1 SGHDT, CDR2 YYEEEE. CDR3 in amino acids: CASSLGFGGEDGYTF. The CDR3 region has the DNA TGTGCCAGCAGCTTGGGCTTCGGGGGGGAGGATGGCTACACCTTC. Together with reference TRBV5-6 and TRBJ1-2, the CDR3 gives the full variable domain: DAGVTQSPTHLIKTRGQQVTLRCSPKSGHDTVSWYQQALGQGPQFIFQYYEEEERQRGNFPDRFSGHQFPNYSSELNVNALLLGDSALYLCASSLGFGGEDGYTFGSGTRLTVV.

The rearrangement joins TRBV7-9 to TRBJ2-7, with 9 bases identical to TRBD1. CDR3 size: 15 residues. Germline trimming cut 5 bases from V and 3 bases from J; bases unmatched to any gene: 8. Germline assignment: CDR1 SEHNR and CDR2 FQNEAQ (reference sequence). The CDR3 loop reads CASSPPGQGIYEQYF. The DNA for the CDR3 is TGTGCCAGCAGCCCACCGGGACAGGGCATCTACGAGCAGTACTTC.

This clone was detected only once. The chain is built from TRBV19 and TRBJ1-1, with D tentatively TRBD1 (5 bases). The length of the CDR3 is 15 residues. Trimming shortened V by 6 bases and J by 5 bases, and 19 bases separated the two germline ends. The germline gives CDR1 LNHDA, CDR2 SQIVND (reference sequence). This chain's CDR3 is CASSKGNPTRTEAFF. DNA of the CDR3: TGTGCCAGTAGCAAGGGGAATCCTACTCGGACTGAAGCTTTCTTT.

V and J are TRBV6-6 and TRBJ1-1; D is perhaps TRBD1 (5 bases). Per the germline V gene, CDR1 is MNHNY and CDR2 is SVGAGI (reference sequence). V shed 2 bases and J shed 11 bases, with 9 bases lying between them. The CDR3 totals 11 residues. The CDR3 nucleotides are TGTGCCAGCAGTTACGTCAGGGAGGCTTTCTTT. It is translated as CASSYVREAFF.

This chain connects TRBV7-9 to TRBJ1-1; D uncertain. The CDR3 totals 13 residues. Germline V gives CDR1 SEHNR, CDR2 FQNEAQ (reference sequence). Trimming took 5 bases from V and 8 from J, leaving 15 bases between them. For the CDR3, the DNA is TGTGCCAGCAGCGACCGGAGACGGGAAGAAGCTTTCTTT. This codes for CASSDRRREEAFF. Full variable domain (outside the CDR3, taken from reference TRBV7-9 and TRBJ1-1): DTGVSQNPRHKITKRGQNVTFRCDPISEHNRLYWYRQTLGQGPEFLTYFQNEAQLEKSRLLSDRFSAERPKGSFSTLEIQRTEQGDSAMYLCASSDRRREEAFFGQGTRLTVV.

The chain combines TRBV7-3 with TRBJ2-5, with D possibly called TRBD1 or TRBD2 (5 bases each). The CDR3 extends over 15 amino acids. Trimming cost V 5 bases and J 5 bases, with 18 bases left between them. The germline V gene has CDR1 SGHTA and CDR2 FQGTGA. In nucleotides, the CDR3 is TGTGCCAGCAGCCCTACCCCCGGGACCCCGGAGACCCAGTACTTC. Translation: CASSPTPGTPETQYF.

The chain recombines TRBV7-2 with TRBJ2-6; D unclear. Trimming cost V 2 bases and J 0 bases, with 5 bases left between them. The CDR3 contains 15 residues. The germline CDR1 and CDR2 sequences are SGHTA and FQGNSA. The CDR3 loop is CASSLSPSGANVLTF. The CDR3 nucleotides read TGTGCCAGCAGCTTAAGCCCCTCTGGGGCCAACGTCCTGACTTTC.

The rearrangement links TRBV7-9 to TRBJ2-3, with a weak D call TRBD2 (5 bases). CDR1 is SEHNR and CDR2 is FQNEAQ in the germline V gene (reference sequence). V lost 5 bases, J lost 5 bases, and 11 bases lay in between. The CDR3 is 13 residues long. Written as DNA, the CDR3 is TGTGCCAGCAGCCTTAACGCGGGAGATACGCAGTATTTT. Translation gives CASSLNAGDTQYF. Based on the CDR3 plus reference TRBV7-9 and TRBJ2-3, the full variable domain is DTGVSQNPRHKITKRGQNVTFRCDPISEHNRLYWYRQTLGQGPEFLTYFQNEAQLEKSRLLSDRFSAERPKGSFSTLEIQRTEQGDSAMYLCASSLNAGDTQYFGPGTRLTVL.

The V and J genes are TRBV29-1 and TRBJ2-5; D uncertain. The CDR3 sequence is 12 residues long. CDR1 SQVTM and CDR2 ANQGSEA come from the germline V gene. Trimming pared 6 bases from V and 1 base from J, leaving 9 bases between. The CDR3 sequence: CSVRPTQETQYF. The CDR3 DNA follows: TGCAGCGTGCGACCGACCCAAGAGACCCAGTACTTC.